A selection of T cell receptor beta chains follows, all from one sample in a study of cytomegalovirus exposure and HLA in healthy donors. TCRdb keeps only in-frame clones here, not all; method: immunoSEQ multiplex PCR. The profile shows under 200,000 clones, around 85% of them singletons. The sequenced material came from PBMCs. All receptors derive from a human donor in good health. CDR3s include the opening cysteine and the closing phenylalanine or tryptophan. A D gene is named only where the DNA matches it firmly. Size tells how often a clone was seen (once, few, many) or the class of an expanded clone, and some rows leave it out.

V	size	D	length	J	DNA	CDR3
TRBV6-1	NA	NA	13	TRBJ1-2	TGTGCCAGCAGTGAAGGACAGTACTATGGCTACACCTTC	CASSEGQYYGYTF
TRBV19	NA	NA	12	TRBJ2-3	TGTGCCAGTAGTCGTAGCACAGATACGCAGTATTTT	CASSRSTDTQYF
TRBV7-9	NA	NA	13	TRBJ1-4	TGTGCCAGCTCGCGGGGCCCAAGGGAAAAACTGTTTTTT	CASSRGPREKLFF
TRBV9	NA	NA	13	TRBJ1-1	TGTGCCAGCAGCGTGGGAGGGGCGACTGAAGCTTTCTTT	CASSVGGATEAFF
TRBV28	NA	NA	15	TRBJ1-5	TGTGCCAGCAGTTTTTCGAGATATAGCAATCAGCCCCAGCATTTT	CASSFSRYSNQPQHF
TRBV12-1	few	NA	16	TRBJ2-1	TGTGCCAGCAGCCTCTTCCGGGACAGGGGACTCAATGAGCAGTTCTTC	CASSLFRDRGLNEQFF
TRBV7-6	NA	TRBD1	13	TRBJ2-7	TGTGCCAGCAGCTTGGGACAGGGCGACGAGCAGTACTTC	CASSLGQGDEQYF
TRBV7-8	NA	TRBD2	17	TRBJ2-7	TGTGCCAGCAGCTTACGTCTGGCTAGCGGGGGGGCCTACGAGCAGTACTTC	CASSLRLASGGAYEQYF
TRBV4-3	once	TRBD2	20	TRBJ2-3	TGCGCCAGCAGCCAGATCGGTCCCGGGACTAGCGGGGGATTATTTGGTACGCAGTATTTT	CASSQIGPGTSGGLFGTQYF
TRBV27	NA	NA	14	TRBJ1-1	TGTGCCAGCAGTTTATCGAGGGCTAACACTGAAGCTTTCTTT	CASSLSRANTEAFF
TRBV6-1	few	NA	14	TRBJ2-2	TGTGCCAGCCTACCCGGACTCAACACCGGGGAGCTGTTTTTT	CASLPGLNTGELFF
TRBV5-8	NA	TRBD1	17	TRBJ1-2	TGTGCCAGCAGCTTGTGGTTGATGGCAGGGGGTACGGATGGCTACACCTTC	CASSLWLMAGGTDGYTF
TRBV15	NA	NA	14	TRBJ2-7	TGTGCCACCAGCGCAAGGGGGTTTAGATACGAGCAGTACTTC	CATSARGFRYEQYF
TRBV11-3	NA	TRBD1	15	TRBJ2-5	TGTGCCAGCAGCTTAGGGCCGGGACAGCAAGAGACCCAGTACTTC	CASSLGPGQQETQYF
TRBV19	NA	NA	14	TRBJ2-7	TGTGCCAGTAGTATTCCCGACAGGAGATACGAGCAGTACTTC	CASSIPDRRYEQYF
TRBV11-1	NA	TRBD1	14	TRBJ2-3	TGTGCCACCGAAAACCAGGGGGCATCAGATACGCAGTATTTT	CATENQGASDTQYF
TRBV4-3	NA	NA	16	TRBJ1-1	TGCGCCAGCAGCCAAGATCTTTTAGCAAGGCCTACAGGAGCTTTCTTT	CASSQDLLARPTGAFF
TRBV20-1	NA	NA	11	TRBJ2-7	TGCAGTGCTGACGACAGGTACGAGCAGTACTTC	CSADDRYEQYF
TRBV5-1	NA	NA	13	TRBJ1-1	TGCGCCAGCAGCTTGGATTCCGGCACTGAAGCTTTCTTT	CASSLDSGTEAFF
TRBV15	NA	TRBD1	14	TRBJ2-7	TGTGCCACCAGCAGCAGGACAGGGCAGAACGAGCAGTACTTC	CATSSRTGQNEQYF
TRBV5-1	once	TRBD1	15	TRBJ1-4	TGCGCCAGCAGCTTGGCGGACAGGGGGAATGAAAAACTGTTTTTT	CASSLADRGNEKLFF
TRBV10-2	NA	NA	15	TRBJ2-3	TGCGCCAGCAGTGATGCGGGACCCATCACAGATACGCAGTATTTT	CASSDAGPITDTQYF
TRBV5-1	NA	NA	15	TRBJ2-7	TGCGCCAGCAGCTTCAATCCGGGACAAAACTACGAGCAGTACTTC	CASSFNPGQNYEQYF
TRBV5-1	NA	NA	15	TRBJ2-2	TGCGCCAGCAGCCTCGAGACGGGAAACACCGGGGAGCTGTTTTTT	CASSLETGNTGELFF
TRBV6-1	few	NA	12	TRBJ1-1	TGTGCCAGCGACAGACTGAACACTGAAGCTTTCTTT	CASDRLNTEAFF
TRBV27	NA	TRBD1	14	TRBJ2-5	TGTGCCAGCAGACGGACAGGGCGGCAAGAGACCCAGTACTTC	CASRRTGRQETQYF
TRBV5-4	NA	TRBD1	16	TRBJ2-2	TGTGCCAGCAGCTTGGGACAGGGGAGGAACACCGGGGAGCTGTTTTTT	CASSLGQGRNTGELFF
TRBV11-2	NA	TRBD2	17	TRBJ2-5	TGTGCCAGCAGCTTAGGGTGGCTAGCGGGGGGGCCGGAGACCCAGTACTTC	CASSLGWLAGGPETQYF
TRBV7-2	NA	NA	15	TRBJ2-7	TGTGCCAGCAGCTTAGGAGCAGGGGTCCCCTACGAGCAGTACTTC	CASSLGAGVPYEQYF
TRBV7-2	NA	NA	15	TRBJ1-6	TGTGCCAGCAGCTTCGGCGGAGTGTTAGGTTCACCCCTCCACTTT	CASSFGGVLGSPLHF
TRBV11-2	NA	TRBD2	15	TRBJ2-5	TGTGCCAGCAGCTTATTTACCACTAGCGGCGGGACCCAGTACTTC	CASSLFTTSGGTQYF
TRBV25-1	NA	NA	14	TRBJ2-3	TGTGCCAGCAGTGAATTAGCTAGCACAGATACGCAGTATTTT	CASSELASTDTQYF
TRBV7-2	NA	NA	13	TRBJ1-2	TGTGCCAGCAGCTTAGAAGCCGCATATGGCTACACCTTC	CASSLEAAYGYTF
TRBV7-2	NA	NA	13	TRBJ1-2	TGTGCCAGCAGCTTAGGCAGGGACTATGGCTACACCTTC	CASSLGRDYGYTF
TRBV6-5	NA	NA	14	TRBJ2-7	TGTGCCAGCAACCCCCGTGGGGCGACCTACGAGCAGTACTTC	CASNPRGATYEQYF
TRBV5-6	NA	TRBD1	14	TRBJ1-5	TGTGCCAGCAGCTATACAGGGGTCCAACAGCCCCAGCATTTT	CASSYTGVQQPQHF
TRBV7-2	NA	TRBD2	15	TRBJ2-7	TGTGCCAGCAGCCGAGGACTAGCGGGGTTCTACGAGCAGTACTTC	CASSRGLAGFYEQYF
TRBV6-1	NA	NA	15	TRBJ1-4	TGTGCCAGCAGTCTTACGGCGGTTGCCCGTGAAAAACTGTTTTTT	CASSLTAVAREKLFF
TRBV19	NA	NA	14	TRBJ1-1	TGTGCCAGTAGTATGGACTACGGGTACACTGAAGCTTTCTTT	CASSMDYGYTEAFF
TRBV9	NA	NA	15	TRBJ2-2	TGTGCCAGCAGCGTAGGTCCAGGGATCACCGGGGAGCTGTTTTTT	CASSVGPGITGELFF
TRBV7-2	NA	NA	15	TRBJ1-2	TGTGCCAGCAGCCCAGAAGCTAATCGGAGGGGTGGCTACACCTTC	CASSPEANRRGGYTF
TRBV2	NA	NA	14	TRBJ1-1	TGTGCCAGCAGTGCAGGGGTAGAGAACACTGAAGCTTTCTTT	CASSAGVENTEAFF
TRBV6-5	NA	TRBD1	13	TRBJ1-2	TGTGCCAGTGGGACAGAGGCTAACTATGGCTACACCTTC	CASGTEANYGYTF
TRBV9	NA	NA	18	TRBJ2-2	TGTGCCAGCAGCGTAGTGTCCAGTGGCCAGGGGAACACCGGGGAGCTGTTTTTT	CASSVVSSGQGNTGELFF
TRBV4-2	NA	NA	14	TRBJ2-2	TGTGCCAGCAGCCAAGTAGGAGGGACCGGGGAGCTGTTTTTT	CASSQVGGTGELFF
TRBV15	NA	TRBD1	15	TRBJ1-4	TGTGCCACCAGCAGAGAGGGACAGGGGGATGAAAAACTGTTTTTT	CATSREGQGDEKLFF
TRBV6-5	NA	NA	12	TRBJ2-7	TGTGCCAGCAGTTCCGGGAGCCCCGAGCAGTACTTC	CASSSGSPEQYF
TRBV4-1	NA	NA	13	TRBJ2-1	TGCGCCAGCAGCCATGTGGACAGCAATGAGCAGTTCTTC	CASSHVDSNEQFF
TRBV6-1	NA	TRBD1	14	TRBJ1-1	TGTGCCAGCAGTGAAGGGACACAGGGGGCAGGAGCTTTCTTT	CASSEGTQGAGAFF
TRBV5-4	NA	TRBD2	18	TRBJ2-3	TGTGCCAGCAGCCTGACTAGCGGGGGACCCAACCCCGCAGATACGCAGTATTTT	CASSLTSGGPNPADTQYF
TRBV6-5	NA	NA	15	TRBJ1-1	TGTGCCAGCAGTCGCTCGTTGTTCGGGAACACTGAAGCTTTCTTT	CASSRSLFGNTEAFF
TRBV2	NA	NA	14	TRBJ2-2	TGTGCCAGCAGTTGGGGGGAGATCACCGGGGAGCTGTTTTTT	CASSWGEITGELFF
TRBV7-2	NA	NA	13	TRBJ2-7	TGTGCCAGCAGCTTAGCGACAGTTGGGGAGCAGTACTTC	CASSLATVGEQYF
TRBV7-6	NA	NA	15	TRBJ2-7	TGTGCCAGCAGCCCCGCCGGACTTTCCATGTACGAGCAGTACTTC	CASSPAGLSMYEQYF